These T cell receptor beta chains were read from a single sample in a study of shared clonotypes between healthy human individuals. Clones were read by immunoSEQ multiplex PCR, and TCRdb kept only the in-frame ones, dropping some. Counted here are fewer than 2.5 million clones, more than 85% occurring once; the ten biggest clones make up 0.36%. Sequenced: naive CD4+ T cells from PBMCs. These receptors came from a man younger than 35 in good health. Some clones in this sample may be carry-over from other donors' samples. The conserved cysteine and the conserved F or W are not part of the CDR3 here. Some rows have no size entry. The others give once, few or many, or a class for an expanded clone.

clone_size,v_call,j_call,cdr3_aa
.,TRBV14,TRBJ2-5,ASSPGRFQETQY
.,TRBV5-1,TRBJ2-1,ASSIIAGDNEQF
.,TRBV28,TRBJ1-1,ASRTRGSNTEAF
.,TRBV19,TRBJ2-1,ASSPRLLGFLATSSYNEQF
.,TRBV28,TRBJ2-7,AIKPGLAGVGSYEQY
.,TRBV4-1,TRBJ1-2,ASSEIAGAASGGYT
.,TRBV10-1,TRBJ2-3,ASRERLVSPCTDTQY
once,TRBV18,TRBJ2-1,ASSPGYNEQF
.,TRBV5-1,TRBJ2-1,ASRRTDPPHEQF
.,TRBV6-1,TRBJ1-5,ASIQGNNQPQH
.,TRBV4-2,TRBJ2-3,ASSQTRTGNWGSRTDTQY
.,TRBV7-9,TRBJ2-3,ASSSFRTGSTDTQY
.,TRBV19,TRBJ2-2,ASSRTGLAGGPGTGELF
.,TRBV5-1,TRBJ2-3,ASSSGTLDTQY
.,TRBV6-1,TRBJ1-1,ASSEMRDKGGVNTEAF
.,TRBV5-1,TRBJ1-1,ASSLDVWDTEAF
.,TRBV28,TRBJ2-5,ASSLGGTVVGETQY
.,TRBV28,TRBJ2-3,ASSSPREVTDTQY
few,TRBV2,TRBJ1-1,ASTMGDVGAF
.,TRBV10-3,TRBJ2-3,AIRTSGTDTQY
.,TRBV28,TRBJ2-2,ASSSGIGELF
.,TRBV27,TRBJ2-1,ASTPLAGVVYNEQF
.,TRBV19,TRBJ1-2,ASSPTDRVNGYT
.,TRBV29-1,TRBJ2-7,SVVGERSYEQY
.,TRBV10-2,TRBJ2-1,ASRQGSYNEQF
.,TRBV7-9,TRBJ2-5,ASSVALAGQETQY
.,TRBV2,TRBJ2-7,ATLLSYEQY
.,TRBV5-1,TRBJ2-1,ASSLAKLREVNNEQF
.,TRBV7-9,TRBJ2-7,ASSPRGTGNYEQY